The 18 T cell receptor beta chains reported below all come from one sample, sequenced in a study of T cell responses to AZD1222 COVID-19 vaccine. Profiled with immunoSEQ multiplex PCR; TCRdb holds only in-frame clones, not every one. The sample has approximately 90,000 clones, around 90% seen once. Material: peripheral blood, obtained on day 0 of AZD1222 vaccination. The receptors originated from an adult in good health.

The chain is built from TRBV5-1 and TRBJ1-1; 11 nucleotides match TRBD1. The CDR3 extends over 14 amino acids. J lost 4 bases, V lost 3 bases, and 2 bases had no gene match. Germline V gene lookup returns CDR1 SGHRS and CDR2 YFSETQ. DNA of the CDR3: TGCGCCAGCAGCTCCGGGACAGGGGGCACTGAAGCTTTCTTT. Encoded protein: CASSSGTGGTEAFF.

The chain uses TRBV30 and TRBJ1-4, with no clear D. The CDR3 totals 14 residues. V was clipped by 2 bases and J by 5 bases, with 12 bases between them. Germline CDR1 is GTSNPN and CDR2 is SVGIG (reference sequence). The CDR3, as DNA: TGTGCCTGGAGTTTAAGCTCGGGGAATGAAAAACTGTTTTTT. Translating gives CAWSLSSGNEKLFF.

The CDR3 DNA reads as TGTGCCACCAGCACCCGGTCGTCGACAGCGTACAATGAGCAGTTCTTC. Translation: CATSTRSSTAYNEQFF. This chain links TRBV15 with TRBJ2-1, with D possibly being TRBD1 (5 bases). Trimming removed 4 bases at V and 4 bases at J, with 17 bases between. CDR1 LNHNV and CDR2 YYDKDF come from the germline V gene (reference sequence). The CDR3 spans 16 residues.

The chain employs TRBV6-5 and TRBJ2-1; D is uncertain. Per germline, CDR1 MNHEY and CDR2 SVGAGI. Trimming removed 0 bases from V and 4 bases from J, with 10 bases in between. The CDR3 extends over 15 amino acids. In DNA form, the CDR3 reads TGTGCCAGCAGTTACTCGATTGAAGGGTACAATGAGCAGTTCTTC. Amino acid sequence: CASSYSIEGYNEQFF.

The chain carries TRBV6-5 and TRBJ1-4; D perhaps matches TRBD1 (5 bases). Trimming took 0 bases from V and 3 from J, leaving 11 bases between them. Germline V gene data show CDR1 as MNHEY and CDR2 as SVGAGI. The CDR3 spans 16 residues. DNA for the CDR3: TGTGCCAGCAGTTACTCTCCAGGGCTACCTAATGAAAAACTGTTTTTT. Translated, it gives CASSYSPGLPNEKLFF.

This clone came up once. The chain has TRBV28 and TRBJ1-5; D possibly corresponds to TRBD1 (6 bases). V was pared by 6 bases and J by 5 bases, with 14 bases between. CDR1 MDHEN and CDR2 SYDVKM come from the germline V gene. CDR3 length: 14 residues. The CDR3 region is CASSVLGGHQPQHF. CDR3 bases: TGTGCCAGCAGCGTTCTGGGGGGCCATCAGCCCCAGCATTTT.

The count of this clone is one. This CDR3 is CASSPGLAGNNEQFF. The CDR3 DNA reads TGTGCCAGTAGTCCGGGACTAGCGGGGAACAATGAGCAGTTCTTC. V is TRBV19 and J is TRBJ2-1; 13 positions agree with TRBD2. V dropped 5 bases and J dropped 5; count of bases not matched to a gene: 3. Looked up from germline, CDR1 is LNHDA and CDR2 is SQIVND (reference sequence). The CDR3 is 15 residues long.

The chain couples TRBV7-8 to TRBJ2-2; D not certain. The germline V and J ends were trimmed by 5 bases and 5 bases, with 9 bases remaining between them. The germline CDR1 and CDR2 sequences are SGHVS and FQNEAQ. This CDR3 is built from 13 residues. The CDR3 sequence is CASSLRITGELFF. CDR3 DNA: TGTGCCAGCAGCCTAAGAATTACCGGGGAGCTGTTTTTT.

CDR3 region: CASSPPKPNTGELFF. The CDR3 bases are TGTGCCAGCTCACCACCTAAGCCGAACACCGGGGAGCTGTTTTTT. This sequence joins TRBV18 and TRBJ2-2; D ambiguous. V shed 0 bases and J shed 0 bases, with 5 bases lying between them. CDR1 is KGHSH, CDR2 LQKENI, per germline. The CDR3 sequence is 15 residues long.

The rearrangement joins TRBV29-1 to TRBJ1-3, with 11 nucleotides matching TRBD1. Germline V gives CDR1 SQVTM, CDR2 ANQGSEA. J lost 0 bases, V lost 6 bases, and 1 base had no gene match. This CDR3 is 14 amino acids long. The CDR3 reads CSVGTGGSGNTIYF. CDR3 DNA sequence: TGCAGCGTGGGGACAGGGGGCTCTGGAAACACCATATATTTT.

This clone is a singleton in its sample. V gene TRBV5-5 combines with J gene TRBJ2-2; D is perhaps TRBD1 (5 bases). The germline V and J ends were trimmed by 0 bases and 5 bases, with 14 bases remaining between them. The CDR3 is 16 residues long. Germline lookup yields CDR1 SGHKS and CDR2 YYEKEE (reference sequence). CDR3 amino acids: CASSLGVSRATGELFF. CDR3 DNA: TGTGCCAGCAGCTTGGGGGTTTCCAGGGCTACCGGGGAGCTGTTTTTT.

This chain connects TRBV29-1 to TRBJ1-2; D perhaps matches TRBD1 (6 bases). The CDR3 runs 12 residues. Germline V CDR1 and CDR2: SQVTM, ANQGSEA. V lost 1 base to trimming and J lost 8 bases, with 11 bases between them. The CDR3 loop reads CSVEGGGWGYTF. CDR3 nucleotides: TGCAGCGTTGAAGGAGGGGGATGGGGCTACACCTTC.

For the CDR3, the DNA is TGCGCCAGCAGCTGCTACAGGGCGGGAGGCAATCAGCCCCAGCATTTT. Its translation is CASSCYRAGGNQPQHF. The V and J genes are TRBV5-1 and TRBJ1-5, with TRBD1 as a possible D gene (6 bases). Trimming took 3 bases from V and 2 from J, leaving 15 bases between them. The CDR3 runs to 16 residues. Germline values: CDR1 SGHRS, CDR2 YFSETQ.

This clone has just one count. The rearrangement uses TRBV6-4 and TRBJ2-3, with no clear D. The germline gives CDR1 MRHNA, CDR2 SNTAGT. V lost 0 bases and J 2 bases, leaving 3 bases between the germline ends. The CDR3 extends over 13 amino acids. As DNA, the CDR3 is TGTGCCAGCAGTGACTCGACCACAGATACGCAGTATTTT. Its translation: CASSDSTTDTQYF.

The V and J genes are TRBV5-1 and TRBJ2-7; the D gene could be TRBD1 or TRBD2 (6 bases each). The germline V and J ends were trimmed by 6 bases and 2 bases, with 15 bases remaining between them. The CDR3 is 14 residues long. Looked up from germline, CDR1 is SGHRS and CDR2 is YFSETQ. DNA of the CDR3: TGCGCCAGCAAGGTCCAAGGGGGGACCTACGAGCAGTACTTC. Translation gives CASKVQGGTYEQYF.

As concerns this clone: The identical CDR3 is also encoded by other nucleotide sequences in the sample. The chain has TRBV3-1 (or the pseudogene TRBV3-2) and TRBJ1-3, with D possibly matching TRBD1 (5 bases). CDR1 and CDR2 from the germline V gene are LGHDT and YNNKEL (reference sequence). The CDR3 extends over 17 amino acids. V shed 0 bases and J shed 0 bases, with 12 bases lying between them. CDR3 bases: TGTGCCAGCAGCCAAGATTCCCTGGGGCGCTCTGGAAACACCATATATTTT. Encoded protein: CASSQDSLGRSGNTIYF.

This chain uses TRBV5-1 with TRBJ2-2, with TRBD2 identical over 13 bases. Germline values: CDR1 SGHRS, CDR2 YFSETQ. V was pared by 4 bases and J by 4 bases, with 7 bases of the junction left unmatched. The CDR3 runs 17 residues. The DNA of the CDR3 is TGCGCCAGCAGCGAACTAGCGGGAGGGCCAATCACCGGGGAGCTGTTTTTT. The encoded protein is CASSELAGGPITGELFF.

This rearrangement joins TRBV9 to TRBJ2-2; D is perhaps TRBD2 (7 bases). V lost 4 bases and J lost 5, with 18 bases in between. This CDR3 is 16 amino acids long. Germline V gene data show CDR1 as SGDLS and CDR2 as YYNGEE. In DNA, the CDR3 is TGTGCCAGCAGCCCAAGGGGGGGGCTCTCAACCGGGGAGCTGTTTTTT. It is translated as CASSPRGGLSTGELFF.